This entry describes one T cell receptor beta chain. Which antigen it targets is not known. Per-base quality was not reported, and no clone a single base away is much larger than it. In total, roughly 670 healthy bone marrow donors made up the cohort. Cohort members were all nominally healthy when sampled, although unrecorded immune exposures were likely present. The donor tested CMV seronegative and was one of the 352 seronegative cohort members. Each donor provided a peripheral blood sample, and peripheral blood mononuclear cells were used for TCR beta sequencing. The Qiagen DNeasy Blood Extraction Kit was used to extract genomic DNA from the blood cell samples. The data originate from a study of cytomegalovirus exposure and HLA in healthy donors (dated by TCRdb to the late 2010s). Background for the entire study: An earlier analysis of more than 550 of the donors reported over 250 Gb of sequence data and about 120 million unique TCR beta sequences obtained from about 179 million T cells. Across some 400 genotyped donors of the cohort, an average of approximately 240,000 unique TCR beta nucleotide sequences per donor were sequenced, and 15% to 20% of those sequences were non-productive. High-throughput TCR immunosequencing, statistical association of individual TCRs with disease status, and machine learning were combined to predict cytomegalovirus infection status. In a later genetic analysis, genome-wide SNP genotypes for about three fifths of the roughly 670 donors were used, and that subset was treated as a discovery cohort. An early release covering 550 to 700 HLA-typed donors comprised about 290 gigabases of sequencing data and tens of millions of unique TCR sequences. An earlier analysis of a few hundred of the donors applied high-throughput TCR beta sequencing to assess whether each TCR beta V gene segment acted as functional or pseudogenic. Besides the first cohort of 500 to 700 subjects, a separate validation cohort made up of roughly 120 different subjects was used. Class I and class II HLA loci were covered by the typing at four-digit resolution. To study patterns of TCR occurrence, a later analysis re-analyzed previously published TCR beta repertoires from 550 to 800 donors and added high-resolution HLA genotyping. A handful of DR-DQ haplotypes were treated as single units for association and clustering because of strong linkage in the cohort. Alongside the repertoire data, information on donor age, sex, ethnicity and CMV serostatus was compiled. Of the roughly 400 genotyped donors, approximately 80% were placed in the genetic ancestry cluster associated with self-reported Caucasian donors. Every discovery cohort repertoire had been produced on one sequencing platform. Typing coverage differed by locus: A, B, C, DRB1 and DQB1 were typed in roughly 620-630 donors, DQA1 in about 500, DPA1 in 600 to 610, and DPB1 in roughly 470. In the later analysis, no new phenotypic data were used to find candidate immune exposures; instead, reliance was placed on TCR beta sequences and their occurrence across donors. The aim of the study was to test whether cataloging public T cell receptors could identify signatures of past pathogen exposure. The study used immunosequencing to profile the T cell repertoires of approximately 640 subjects and linked those repertoires to cytomegalovirus serostatus.

The cysteine opens and the phenylalanine closes a CDR3 of 12 amino acids. The DNA shown is the 36-base CDR3, in frame from base 1. CDR1 and CDR2 were assigned from the germline V gene as MDHEN and SYDVKM. The V end loses 8 bases and the J end loses 3 bases, and a stretch of 11 bases separates them. Library preparation employed the immunoSEQ multiplex PCR assay. The multiplex PCR relied on a mix of 60 forward primers for TCR Vbeta segments and 13 reverse primers for TCR Jbeta segments. Amplification of the CDR3 region of rearranged TCR beta genes was performed with a multiplex PCR assay on genomic DNA. The amplified TCR beta libraries were sequenced on the Illumina HiSeq System as 87-base-pair reads. The authors' pipeline ran thus. In a later analysis, tens of millions of unique TCR beta chains were counted across the roughly 670 repertoires, and around 10 million of these chains were shared by at least two donors. To remove PCR and sequencing errors, raw reads were error-corrected and collapsed into unique sequences using a nearest-neighbor algorithm that merged closely related sequences. CDR3 sequences were aligned to IMGT reference sequences to assign V, D and J gene segments. For a sequence to be retained, a match of at least six nucleotides was required to both a V gene segment and a J gene segment. A rearrangement counted as productive if the CDR3 had no stop codons and remained in frame with V and J, and every other rearrangement counted as non-productive. Following IMGT convention, CDR3 was defined as the stretch from the second conserved V-encoded cysteine up to the conserved J-encoded phenylalanine. In an earlier analysis of 550 to 650 of the donors, sequences lacking an unambiguous match to a single V gene segment were excluded. In an earlier analysis of approximately 590 of the donors, a V segment was called functional when productive rearrangements were above 56.7%, and segregating when the standard deviation between donors exceeded 5%. To diagnose cytomegalovirus status from the catalog of TCR beta chain sequences, a statistical classification framework was built. In a later analysis, TCR nucleotide sequences were compared against IMGT/GENE-DB human TR gene sequences so that V and J genes could be assigned. In a later analysis, CDR3 sequences and most-parsimonious VDJ recombination scenarios were assigned using the TCRdist pipeline. In a later analysis, every TCR beta chain was defined by the combination of its CDR3 amino acid sequence and its V-gene family, and reads without a unique V-gene family were dropped. A later analysis removed 500 to 600 highly shared, low-generation-probability nucleotide sequences to deal with suspected cross-contamination and a sequencing artifact. For each public chain, a later analysis derived a clonal expansion index from normalized ranks of inferred template counts within each repertoire. In a later analysis, generation probabilities were computed using a VDJ recombination model fitted to out-of-frame rearrangements, and the results were checked against IGoR. In a later analysis, TCR-TCR, TCR-HLA and TCR-CMV co-occurrence was scored with hypergeometric tests, and a repertoire-size bias correction was applied to TCR pairs. False discovery rates were estimated in a later analysis by permuting HLA or CMV assignments 20 times. In a later analysis, co-occurring TCRs were grouped using DBSCAN, with TCRdist sequence similarity added in when clustering inside HLA-allele-positive subsets. Co-occurrence clustering excluded repertoires with fewer than 30,000 or more than 120,000 public chains, plus five with anomalous nucleotide sharing. What TCRdb holds here is the immuneACCESS table cut down to in-frame rearrangements. Part of the clones is not present; checked against another copy, under half of the missing clones reflect an unresolved V gene, and the others are unexplained. V and J calls and clone size come straight from that table; D and trimming were deduced from the DNA. The table for this sample lists roughly 100,000 clones; 60% to 80% of them were counted only once. Clones ranked in the top ten supply around 3.5% of the sample.

Findings and caveats that apply to the study as a whole: HLA typing was unavailable for some donors at each locus, so association tests used only the typed subset. In the study, approximately 160 TCR beta chains were listed as associated with cytomegalovirus. An earlier analysis of around 600 of the donors showed that most TCR beta V segments appeared in productive rearrangements either about 90% or about 30% of the time, which broadly matched IMGT annotations. In a later analysis, several top co-occurrence clusters were reported to appear linked to parvovirus B19, influenza, CMV and Epstein-Barr virus. According to a later analysis, most CMV-associated TCR beta chains appeared to be HLA-restricted, and the HLA associations seemed to be driven largely by CMV exposure. The authors suggested that the approach could potentially be extended to other disease states and immunological phenotypes. CMV serostatus was the only immune exposure information available for the cohort. Compared with equally common non-associated chains, HLA-associated TCR beta chains in a later analysis were more clonally expanded and had lower generation probabilities. In a later genetic analysis, a missense DCLRE1C variant was associated with V-gene and J-gene trimming of TCR beta chains, and the association was replicated in an independent cohort. In vitro tests confirmed that a few of the cytomegalovirus-associated TCR beta chains recognize cytomegalovirus antigens. Across donors, most TCR sequences were observed very rarely, whereas some public TCRs were present in many individuals. Because the 87-base-pair reads could not distinguish some IMGT-functional V segments, including TRBV6-2 and TRBV6-3, those segments were excluded. Compared with the 666-donor mean, donors in an Asian-associated ancestry cluster had fewer N-insertions in productive TCRs, according to a later genetic analysis. A group of highly shared sequence variants was considered likely to be a technical artifact of the sequencing pipeline. Assigning TCR associations to individual alleles was difficult when HLA alleles, especially DR and DQ, strongly co-occurred. Linkage disequilibrium might explain the correlated functional status among segregating V segments, but an unknown experimental factor could not be excluded. In a later analysis, TCR association rates were found to vary across HLA loci, with the most associated TCRs seen for DRB1 alleles and the fewest for HLA-C alleles. At a false discovery rate of 0.05, a later analysis linked 15,000 to 20,000 TCR beta sequences to specific HLA alleles. A further reported finding was that TCR beta sequences accurately predicted the HLA-A and HLA-B alleles for most subjects in the first cohort. Because counts were too low, seventeen rarely observed V segments, including chromosome 9 orphons, were excluded from the earlier analysis of 587 of the donors. The classifier was reported to diagnose cytomegalovirus status with high specificity and sensitivity in both the original cohort and the validation cohort. In this cohort, only TCR beta chains were sequenced, and detectable features were limited by the absence of alpha or paired-chain data. Presence/absence analyses assumed roughly uniform sequencing depth across donors, an assumption that may not hold.

The chain links TRBV28 with TRBJ2-7; TRBD1 is a possible D gene, resting on 6 matching bases. Sequenced sample: PBMCs. This receptor was obtained from a man aged 25-45 years in good health and CMV-seronegative. In nucleotides, the sequence is TGTGCCAGCCAACAGGGCTTCTACGAGCAGTACTTC. Translation gives CASQQGFYEQYF.